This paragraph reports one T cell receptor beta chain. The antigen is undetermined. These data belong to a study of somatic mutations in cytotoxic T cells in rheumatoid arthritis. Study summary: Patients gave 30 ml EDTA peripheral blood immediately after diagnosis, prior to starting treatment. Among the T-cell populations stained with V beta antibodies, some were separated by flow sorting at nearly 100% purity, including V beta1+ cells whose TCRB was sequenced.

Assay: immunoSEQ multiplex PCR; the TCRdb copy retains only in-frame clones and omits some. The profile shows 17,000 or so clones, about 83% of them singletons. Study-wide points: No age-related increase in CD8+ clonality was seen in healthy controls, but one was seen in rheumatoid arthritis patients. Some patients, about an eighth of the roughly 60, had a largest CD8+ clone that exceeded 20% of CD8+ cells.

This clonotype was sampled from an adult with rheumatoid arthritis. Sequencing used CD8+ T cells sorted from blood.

CDR3 region: CASSNPGQLNEQYF. The DNA of the CDR3 is TGTGCCAGTAGCAACCCGGGACAGTTAAACGAGCAGTACTTC. The chain carries TRBV19 and TRBJ2-7; TRBD1 aligns across 7 bases. This CDR3 region has 14 residues. The germline gives CDR1 LNHDA, CDR2 SQIVND (reference sequence). Germline trimming cut 6 bases from V and 5 bases from J; bases unmatched to any gene: 10.